A single sample is the source of the 5 T cell receptor beta chains below, sequenced in a study of T and B cells in COVID-19 patients. BIOMED2 TRB-A/B primer pools were used in multiplex TRB PCR. MiXCR, applied by TCRdb to the multiplex PCR reads, yields one record per CDR3 protein. Of 24,000 or so distinct CDR3 sequences in the sample, approximately 30% are singletons; the top ten hold 1.5% to 2%. Each TRB amplification used roughly 220-550 ng of genomic DNA from blood. Source material: blood. These receptors all stem from a human donor who had recovered from COVID-19.

Ten or more counts support this clonotype. The rearrangement joins TRBV12-3 or TRBV12-4 to TRBJ2-7, with 7 bases identical to TRBD1. Trimming removed 5 bases from V and 2 bases from J; junction bases left unmatched: 6. The length of the CDR3 is 14 residues. The CDR3 DNA reads TGTGCCAGCAGTCCAAGGGGGACAGCCTACGAGCAGTACTTC. As protein: CASSPRGTAYEQYF.

In this sample, this clonotype turned up once. The chain joins TRBV19 to TRBJ1-4; 11 nucleotides line up with TRBD1. With V trimmed by 6 bases and J by 8 bases, 8 bases remained unmatched. This CDR3 contains 15 residues. Germline V CDR1 and CDR2: LNHDA, SQIVND (reference sequence). The CDR3 nucleotides are TGTGCCAGTAGCTGGGGGACAGGGGGAGGGGAAAAACTGTTTTTT. It codes for CASSWGTGGGEKLFF. The variable domain in full, with the rest retrieved from reference TRBV19 and TRBJ1-4, is DGGITQSPKYLFRKEGQNVTLSCEQNLNHDAMYWYRQDPGQGLRLIYYSQIVNDFQKGDIAEGYSVSREKKESFPLTVTSAQKNPTAFYLCASSWGTGGGEKLFFGSGTQLSVL.

This chain connects TRBV10-3 to TRBJ2-7; 16 bases fit TRBD2. CDR3 length: 15 amino acids. CDR1 is ENHRY, CDR2 SYGVKD, per germline. Germline trimming cut 10 bases from V and 5 bases from J; bases unmatched to any gene: 8. The CDR3 sequence: CATGTSGRADNEQYF. The CDR3 coding sequence is TGTGCCACAGGGACTAGCGGGAGGGCCGACAACGAGCAGTACTTC.

J is TRBJ1-2 and V is TRBV27; 9 nucleotides match TRBD1. The V and J ends lost 6 bases and 8 bases, in that order; junction bases with no gene match: 4. This CDR3 comprises 12 residues. Germline lookup yields CDR1 MNHEY and CDR2 SMNVEV (reference sequence). CDR3 DNA sequence: TGTGCCAGCAGAACAGGGGGCGGAGGCTACACCTTC. Translating it yields CASRTGGGGYTF.

This chain uses TRBV5-6 with TRBJ1-1; the D gene is possibly TRBD1 (5 bases). The CDR3 length is 16 residues. In germline, CDR1 is SGHDT, CDR2 YYEEEE. Deletions cut 4 bases from V and 3 bases from J, with 19 bases between. CDR3 sequence reads: CASSNLHRSSDTEAFF. The CDR3 DNA reads TGTGCCAGCAGCAACTTACACAGGTCCTCGGACACTGAAGCTTTCTTT.